These T cell receptor beta chains were read from a single sample in a study of blood T cell repertoires in COVID-19. Measured with immunoSEQ multiplex PCR; TCRdb has only the in-frame clones, and not every one. In the table there are nearly 250,000 clones, roughly 88% of which are singletons. The sequenced sample consisted of PBMCs or T cells enriched from blood (not recorded which). Every receptor here comes from a woman aged 45-65 years who had recovered from COVID-19. Both conserved end residues are part of each CDR3. D genes are given only for firm matches. The listing skips clone size in some rows; elsewhere it reads once, few, many or a size class.

D gene: TRBD1; clone size: -; J gene: TRBJ2-5; V gene: TRBV2; CDR3 protein: CASSRDRGETQYF; CDR3 DNA: TGTGCCAGCAGTCGGGACAGGGGAGAGACCCAGTACTTC
D gene: -; clone size: once; J gene: TRBJ2-1; V gene: TRBV6-5; CDR3 protein: CASSSVSASYNEQFF; CDR3 DNA: TGTGCCAGCAGTTCAGTCAGCGCCTCCTACAATGAGCAGTTCTTC
D gene: -; clone size: -; J gene: TRBJ2-3; V gene: TRBV24-1; CDR3 protein: CATSDPRTPRTDTQYF; CDR3 DNA: TGTGCCACCAGTGACCCGAGAACCCCTCGCACAGATACGCAGTATTTT
D gene: TRBD2; clone size: -; J gene: TRBJ2-5; V gene: TRBV18; CDR3 protein: CASSGGGGETQYF; CDR3 DNA: TGTGCCAGCTCAGGGGGGGGAGGTGAGACCCAGTACTTC
D gene: TRBD1; clone size: -; J gene: TRBJ2-7; V gene: TRBV6-1; CDR3 protein: CASGTGNSYEQYF; CDR3 DNA: TGTGCCAGCGGGACAGGGAACTCCTACGAGCAGTACTTC
D gene: -; clone size: -; J gene: TRBJ1-1; V gene: TRBV7-8; CDR3 protein: CASSSPTVGTEAFF; CDR3 DNA: TGTGCCAGCAGCTCCCCGACTGTTGGCACTGAAGCTTTCTTT
D gene: TRBD1; clone size: -; J gene: TRBJ1-2; V gene: TRBV27; CDR3 protein: CASSLSAGGSYGYTF; CDR3 DNA: TGTGCCAGCAGTTTAAGCGCAGGGGGCAGCTATGGCTACACCTTC
D gene: TRBD2; clone size: -; J gene: TRBJ2-5; V gene: TRBV9; CDR3 protein: CASNGGAGGLKTQYF; CDR3 DNA: TGTGCCAGTAATGGGGGCGCGGGGGGATTGAAGACCCAGTACTTC
D gene: -; clone size: -; J gene: TRBJ1-5; V gene: TRBV15; CDR3 protein: CATSRNLGGNQPQHF; CDR3 DNA: TGTGCCACCAGCAGAAACCTGGGGGGAAATCAGCCCCAGCATTTT
D gene: TRBD1; clone size: -; J gene: TRBJ1-4; V gene: TRBV7-9; CDR3 protein: CASSRDRTNEKLFF; CDR3 DNA: TGTGCCAGCAGCCGGGACAGGACTAATGAAAAACTGTTTTTT
D gene: TRBD2; clone size: -; J gene: TRBJ2-1; V gene: TRBV7-2; CDR3 protein: CASSSRTSGPNEQFF; CDR3 DNA: TGTGCCAGCAGCTCCCGGACTAGCGGCCCCAATGAGCAGTTCTTC
D gene: -; clone size: -; J gene: TRBJ2-7; V gene: TRBV7-9; CDR3 protein: CASSFSGLNEQYF; CDR3 DNA: TGTGCCAGCAGCTTCTCAGGTCTGAACGAGCAGTACTTC
D gene: TRBD1; clone size: few; J gene: TRBJ1-5; V gene: TRBV18; CDR3 protein: CASSPSYRGFNQPQHF; CDR3 DNA: TGTGCCAGCTCACCCAGCTACAGGGGCTTCAATCAGCCCCAGCATTTT
D gene: -; clone size: -; J gene: TRBJ2-2; V gene: TRBV6-2/TRBV6-3; CDR3 protein: CASIPGGTNTGELFF; CDR3 DNA: TGTGCCAGCATCCCAGGCGGGACGAACACCGGGGAGCTGTTTTTT